Below, 13 T cell receptor beta chains from the same sample are listed, as sequenced in a study of blood T cells in healthy people across ages. Primed by a sample-barcoded 5' primer and a J-beta primer mix, a second PCR proceeded for 7 to 11 cycles. TCRdb redid the calling of the 5' RACE reads with MiXCR, one entry per CDR3 protein. The profile shows around 520,000 distinct CDR3 sequences, roughly a quarter of them singletons. This same sample was also part of a study on T cells of mothers and their children.

Sequencing was performed on blood. The receptors come from a boy younger than 10 in good health.

The chain carries TRBV18 and TRBJ2-3; D gene ambiguous. The V gene lost 7 bases and the J gene lost 0 bases, with 14 bases spanning the gap. Germline-derived CDR1 and CDR2 are KGHSH and LQKENI. The CDR3 has 15 residues. Here the CDR3 reads CASFTNQISTDTQYF. DNA of the CDR3: TGTGCCAGCTTCACCAACCAAATAAGCACAGATACGCAGTATTTT.

The chain recombines TRBV29-1 with TRBJ2-4; D remains ambiguous. With 3 bases removed from V and 0 bases from J, the gap between germline ends came to 9 bases. The CDR3 has 14 residues. Germline values: CDR1 SQVTM, CDR2 ANQGSEA. The CDR3 bases are TGCAGCGTTGAGGCAGTTCTAGCCAAAAACATTCAGTACTTC. Translation gives CSVEAVLAKNIQYF.

This chain connects TRBV19 to TRBJ2-5, with D possibly matching TRBD1 (6 bases). The closer fit of TRBJ2-1 to the DNA end suggests the J call may be wrong. This CDR3 contains 14 residues. In germline, CDR1 is LNHDA, CDR2 SQIVND (reference sequence). CDR3 sequence: CASSIGQGRDEQFF. The CDR3 DNA is TGTGCCAGTAGTATAGGGCAGGGGCGGGATGAGCAGTTCTTC.

The V call is TRBV28, the J call TRBJ2-7; D gene ambiguous. V was shortened by 6 bases and J by 4 bases, with 13 bases between the two germline ends. Germline CDR1 is MDHEN and CDR2 is SYDVKM. CDR3 length equals 13 residues. For the CDR3, the DNA is TGTGCCAGCAGACCCGTTGGGGTGTACGAGCAGTACTTC. It encodes CASRPVGVYEQYF.

This clonotype was observed a handful of times. The gene calls are TRBV29-1 and TRBJ2-1; 9 nucleotides line up with TRBD2. Germline CDR1 and CDR2: SQVTM and ANQGSEA. The CDR3 runs 14 residues. Trimming cost V 3 bases and J 9 bases; bases outside gene matches: 9. In DNA form, the CDR3 reads TGCAGCGTTGATTTGTTAGCGGGAGACAGTGAGCAGTTCTTC. It is translated as CSVDLLAGDSEQFF.

The chain joins TRBV6-5 to TRBJ1-1; a possible D gene is TRBD1 (5 bases). The CDR3 has 15 residues. The ends were cut back, 2 bases at V and 3 bases at J, with 13 bases in the middle. Germline V gene lookup returns CDR1 MNHEY and CDR2 SVGAGI. DNA for the CDR3: TGTGCCAGCAGTTACAGCCAGGGTGGTGACACTGAAGCTTTCTTT. Amino acid sequence: CASSYSQGGDTEAFF.

This chain links TRBV2 with TRBJ1-2; D call uncertain. Deletions cut 6 bases from V and 7 bases from J, with 15 bases between. This CDR3 is built from 13 residues. Germline values: CDR1 SNHLY, CDR2 FYNNEI. CDR3 bases: TGTGCCAGCAGCGATCGGAAAGGCGGTGGCTACACCTTC. This sequence encodes CASSDRKGGGYTF.

The chain carries TRBV29-1 and TRBJ2-4, with 8 bases aligning to TRBD2. Germline CDR1 and CDR2: SQVTM and ANQGSEA. The CDR3 consists of 16 residues. J gave up 1 base and V 4 bases, and 9 bases lay outside the gene matches. The DNA of the CDR3 is TGCAGCGTTGCTGGTCGGGAGGGCTTGGCCAAAAACATTCAGTACTTC. Protein: CSVAGREGLAKNIQYF. The full variable domain, in which reference TRBV29-1 and TRBJ2-4 provide the parts outside the CDR3, is SAVISQKPSRDICQRGTSLTIQCQVDSQVTMMFWYRQQPGQSLTLIATANQGSEATYESGFVIDKFPISRPNLTFSTLTVSNMSPEDSSIYLCSVAGREGLAKNIQYFGAGTRLSVL.

The chain has TRBV3-1 and TRBJ2-2, with TRBD2 identical over 7 bases. V lost 4 bases and J lost 2; bases outside the gene matches: 7. Per the germline V gene, CDR1 is LGHDT and CDR2 is YNNKEL (reference sequence). The CDR3 loop spans 16 amino acids. CDR3 in amino acids: CASSLRRGVNTGELFF. CDR3 in DNA: TGTGCCAGCAGCCTTCGTCGGGGGGTCAACACCGGGGAGCTGTTTTTT.

The chain is built from TRBV12-3 or TRBV12-4 and TRBJ1-2; 10 bases are shared with TRBD1. V trimming: 1 base; J trimming: 2 bases; junction bases outside the gene matches: 16. The CDR3 loop spans 20 amino acids. Here the CDR3 reads CASSLVLPVRDRGANYGYTF. The CDR3 nucleotides are TGTGCCAGCAGTTTAGTCCTACCGGTTCGGGACAGGGGCGCGAACTATGGCTACACCTTC.

The sample holds a few counts of this clonotype. This chain joins TRBV5-1 and TRBJ2-5, with a possible D match to TRBD2 (5 bases). CDR1 SGHRS and CDR2 YFSETQ come from the germline V gene. This CDR3 has 14 residues. The V end was cut by 2 bases, the J end by 5 bases, with 13 bases between. CDR3 coding DNA: TGCGCCAGCAGCTTTGAGGGAGCATATGAGACCCAGTACTTC. This encodes CASSFEGAYETQYF.

This clonotype was detected a few times. This chain links TRBV4-1 with TRBJ1-1; D ambiguous. The CDR3 covers 16 residues. The V and J ends lost 0 bases and 1 base respectively, with 12 bases between them. Germline V gives CDR1 MGHRA, CDR2 YSYEKL. The CDR3 is CASSQDGSRTNTEAFF. The CDR3 DNA reads as TGCGCCAGCAGCCAAGATGGGAGCCGGACGAACACTGAAGCTTTCTTT.

The chain links TRBV14 to TRBJ2-6; no firm D call. CDR3 size: 15 residues. Trimming cost V 4 bases and J 3 bases, with 10 bases left between them. Per the germline V gene, CDR1 is SGHDN and CDR2 is FVKESK. CDR3 sequence reads: CASSPSLGGANVLTF. CDR3 in DNA: TGTGCCAGCAGCCCTAGTTTGGGTGGGGCCAACGTCCTGACTTTC.